The 13 T cell receptor beta chains in this list originate from one sample, sequenced in a study of identical twins. In TCRdb, the 5' RACE reads were re-called with MiXCR into one record per CDR3 protein. The profile shows 500,000 or so distinct CDR3 sequences, about 14% of them singletons. The sample was also reused in another study, on yellow fever vaccine responses in identical twins.

Sequencing was done on a sample of CD4+ T cells sorted from blood. These receptor sequences come from a woman under 30 in good health.

This rearrangement joins TRBV7-2 to TRBJ1-3; D is unresolved. Trimming pared 2 bases from V and 5 bases from J, leaving 13 bases between. Looked up from germline, CDR1 is SGHTA and CDR2 is FQGNSA. This CDR3 has 15 residues. This CDR3 reads CASSLPRVSRNTIYF. The CDR3, as DNA: TGTGCCAGCAGCTTACCCCGGGTCTCCAGAAACACCATATATTTT.

The V call is TRBV12-3 or TRBV12-4, the J call TRBJ1-5, with a weak D call TRBD1 (5 bases). CDR3 length: 16 residues. V was trimmed by 5 bases and J by 6 bases, leaving 20 bases between them. CDR3 residues: CASSTSHRLRGQPQHF. CDR3 sequence (DNA): TGTGCCAGCAGTACCAGTCACAGGTTGAGGGGTCAGCCCCAGCATTTT.

There are a few counts of this clonotype. This chain uses TRBV7-9 with TRBJ2-4; 9 bases are a match to TRBD1. Germline V gives CDR1 SEHNR, CDR2 FQNEAQ (reference sequence). The CDR3 contains 11 residues. V dropped 10 bases and J dropped 7; count of bases not matched to a gene: 2. DNA for the CDR3: TGTGCCACACAGGGGGCTAACATTCAGTACTTC. Translated: CATQGANIQYF. The whole variable domain, remainder taken from reference TRBV7-9 and TRBJ2-4, is DTGVSQNPRHKITKRGQNVTFRCDPISEHNRLYWYRQTLGQGPEFLTYFQNEAQLEKSRLLSDRFSAERPKGSFSTLEIQRTEQGDSAMYLCATQGANIQYFGAGTRLSVL.

In its sample, this clonotype was seen a few times. The chain is built from TRBV6-6 and TRBJ1-4; 8 bases agree with TRBD1. J lost 6 bases, V lost 7 bases, and 4 bases had no gene match. Germline V CDR1 and CDR2: MNHNY, SVGAGI (reference sequence). The CDR3 covers 13 residues. CDR3: CASNRGRDEKLFF. The DNA of the CDR3 is TGTGCCAGCAACAGGGGGAGGGATGAAAAACTGTTTTTT.

This clonotype was seen only a few times. The rearrangement joins TRBV7-2 to TRBJ2-1; 9 bases fit TRBD2. Unmatched junction bases numbered 3, after V lost 1 base and J lost 5 bases. CDR3 size: 15 residues. Germline V gives CDR1 SGHTA, CDR2 FQGNSA. CDR3 nucleotides: TGTGCCAGCAGCTTAGATAGCGGGAGCCACAATGAGCAGTTCTTC. This sequence encodes CASSLDSGSHNEQFF. Supplemented by reference TRBV7-2 and TRBJ2-1, the full variable domain reads GAGVSQSPSNKVTEKGKDVELRCDPISGHTALYWYRQSLGQGLEFLIYFQGNSAPDKSGLPSDRFSAERTGGSVSTLTIQRTQQEDSAVYLCASSLDSGSHNEQFFGPGTRLTVL.

The chain links TRBV28 to TRBJ1-1, with no clear D. Per germline, CDR1 MDHEN and CDR2 SYDVKM. The V gene lost 3 bases and the J gene lost 7 bases, with 9 bases spanning the gap. This CDR3 has 12 residues. Written as DNA, the CDR3 is TGTGCCAGCAGTTTGAGGTTTGGTGAAGCTTTCTTT. Its protein is CASSLRFGEAFF.

The J gene is TRBJ2-7, the V gene TRBV6-1; no clear D. The CDR3 totals 14 residues. From germline, CDR1 is MNHNS and CDR2 SASEGT. V shed 6 bases and J shed 0 bases, with 12 bases lying between them. The DNA for the CDR3 is TGTGCCAGCAGAGTGTCGTATAGCTCCTACGAGCAGTACTTC. Its translation is CASRVSYSSYEQYF.

This clonotype was observed a handful of times. The chain couples TRBV12-3 or TRBV12-4 to TRBJ1-5; no reliable D call. The CDR3 spans 14 residues. V lost 6 bases and J lost 6, with 15 bases in between. The CDR3 coding sequence is TGTGCCAGCAGCCCCCGGCCGGAGGGTCAGCCCCAGCATTTT. Translated: CASSPRPEGQPQHF.

This clonotype was recorded many times. The V call is TRBV12-3 or TRBV12-4, the J call TRBJ1-5; no definite D call. V lost 5 bases and J lost 0, with 8 bases in between. This CDR3 is 14 amino acids long. CDR3 residues: CASSRPNSNQPQHF. The CDR3 coding sequence is TGTGCCAGCAGTCGGCCGAATAGCAATCAGCCCCAGCATTTT.

This clonotype occurred a few times. The rearrangement uses TRBV24-1 and TRBJ2-1; D possibly corresponds to TRBD2 (5 bases). V was clipped by 3 bases and J by 1 base, with 12 bases between them. Germline CDR1 KGHDR, CDR2 SFDVKD. This CDR3 spans 16 amino acids. The CDR3 spells CATSDLRAQSYNEQFF. DNA of the CDR3: TGTGCCACCAGTGATCTGCGGGCCCAGTCCTACAATGAGCAGTTCTTC.

The rearrangement links TRBV6-1 to TRBJ2-7; 7 bases agree with TRBD1. Germline CDR1 is MNHNS and CDR2 is SASEGT. The CDR3 totals 17 residues. The J segment lost 0 bases and the V segment lost 6 bases, leaving 14 bases of the junction unmatched. This chain's CDR3 is CASSQGWGQLSSYEQYF. The CDR3 nucleotides read TGTGCCAGCAGCCAAGGGTGGGGACAGTTGAGCTCCTACGAGCAGTACTTC.

The rearrangement uses TRBV5-1 and TRBJ2-3, with D maybe TRBD2 (5 bases). V dropped 3 bases and J dropped 4 bases, with 12 bases sitting between them. The CDR3 runs to 14 residues. Germline-derived CDR1 and CDR2 are SGHRS and YFSETQ. The CDR3 protein is CASSYLGVADTQYF. The CDR3 DNA is TGCGCCAGCAGCTACCTCGGGGTTGCAGATACGCAGTATTTT.

In its sample, this clonotype was seen a few times. The rearrangement uses TRBV5-1 and TRBJ2-1; 8 nucleotides match TRBD2. V trimming: 7 bases; J trimming: 7 bases; junction bases outside the gene matches: 13. CDR1 SGHRS and CDR2 YFSETQ come from the germline V gene. This CDR3 has 15 amino acids. CDR3 region: CASDPGGRGGNEQFF. The CDR3 nucleotides are TGCGCCAGCGACCCGGGGGGGAGAGGTGGGAATGAGCAGTTCTTC. Using reference TRBV5-1 and TRBJ2-1 for the parts outside the CDR3, the full variable domain is KAGVTQTPRYLIKTRGQQVTLSCSPISGHRSVSWYQQTPGQGLQFLFEYFSETQRNKGNFPGRFSGRQFSNSRSEMNVSTLELGDSALYLCASDPGGRGGNEQFFGPGTRLTVL.